The source of this T cell receptor beta chain is a study of Ad26.COV2.S vaccination and SARS-CoV-2 variants. Overall study: Once, or twice with 56 days between doses, Ad26.COV2.S was given intramuscularly.

Clones were sequenced by immunoSEQ multiplex PCR, and TCRdb holds only the in-frame ones, with some missing. The data show hundreds of thousands of clones, around 86% seen once. The CDR3 extends over 12 amino acids. The V gene's germline CDR1 is SEHNR and CDR2 FQNEAQ (reference sequence). V gave up 5 bases and J gave up 10 bases, with 9 bases separating them. As to treatment: about 20 received Ad26.COV2.S at low or high dose, single or two shots; 5 received placebo; per-sample allocation not given. Material that was analyzed had been drawn on day 63 after the first vaccine or placebo injection. The V call is TRBV7-9, the J call TRBJ1-6; D call uncertain. Source: peripheral blood, taken in a trial of Ad26.COV2.S vaccine versus placebo. This clonotype was obtained from a person between 18 and 65 years old who received the Ad26.COV2.S COVID-19 vaccine or a placebo. The CDR3 DNA sequence: TGTGCCAGCAGCCCTGAAGGATCACCCCTCCACTTT. It specifies CASSPEGSPLHF.